The clone carrying this TCR beta chain showed up many times. The record originates from a study of T cells in Graves' hyperthyroidism and ophthalmopathy. The TCR beta CDR3 regions underwent amplification using RNA transcripts as the source. Carried out on the TCR CDR3, a first-round RT-PCR used the HTBI primer set. One entry per CDR3 protein results from TCRdb running MiXCR on the multiplex PCR reads. The sample has about 590,000 distinct CDR3 sequences; approximately 15% are singletons. This CDR3 has 15 residues. Germline CDR1 and CDR2: SEHNR and FQNEAQ (reference sequence). V was trimmed by 1 base and J by 8 bases, leaving 14 bases between them.

The chain recombines TRBV7-9 with TRBJ1-4; D possibly corresponds to TRBD1 (6 bases). This receptor was obtained from a woman aged 18 to 35 with Graves' ophthalmopathy. The specimen was blood. The DNA for the CDR3 is TGTGCCAGCAGCTTAGATGGGGGACACTTAGAAAAACTGTTTTTT. Translation: CASSLDGGHLEKLFF.